In this sample, the clone carrying this T cell receptor beta chain turned up many times. Time point meaning: newly diagnosed GD, antithyroid drugs for less than 3 months. Scientists built the TCR library using RNA that was extracted from PBMCs. Doctors identified Graves' disease using the American Thyroid Association guidelines. The data derive from a study of regulatory T cells in long-lasting Graves disease. Trimming cost V 6 bases and J 7 bases, with 14 bases left between them. The length of the CDR3 is 13 residues. Per germline, CDR1 SGHRS and CDR2 YFSETQ. Construction of the TCR beta libraries employed iRepertoire HTBI primers in conjunction with Arm-PCR of CDR3 regions. TCRdb called the multiplex PCR reads again in MiXCR, with one record for every CDR3 protein. This table holds about 240,000 distinct CDR3 sequences, 20% to 25% found once.

The TCR was taken from a female donor with Graves disease. Sequenced here: peripheral blood mononuclear cells (PBMCs), sampled at new diagnosis, from a patient treated with antithyroid drugs. The chain has TRBV5-1 and TRBJ2-1; D assignment may be TRBD1 or TRBD2 (5 bases each). The CDR3 bases are TGCGCCAGCACTATGCAGGGAGAGAATGAGCAGTTCTTC. Protein sequence: CASTMQGENEQFF.